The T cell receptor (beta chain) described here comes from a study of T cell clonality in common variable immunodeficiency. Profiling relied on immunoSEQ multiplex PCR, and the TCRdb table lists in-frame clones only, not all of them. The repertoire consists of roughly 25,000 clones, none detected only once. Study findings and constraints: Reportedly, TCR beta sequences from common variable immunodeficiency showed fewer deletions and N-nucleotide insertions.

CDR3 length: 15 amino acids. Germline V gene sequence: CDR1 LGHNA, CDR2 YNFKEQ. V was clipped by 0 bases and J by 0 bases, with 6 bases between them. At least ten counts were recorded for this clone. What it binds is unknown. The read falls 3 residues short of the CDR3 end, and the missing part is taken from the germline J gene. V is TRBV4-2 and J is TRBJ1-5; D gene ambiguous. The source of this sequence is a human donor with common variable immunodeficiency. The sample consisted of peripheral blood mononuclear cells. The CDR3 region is CASSQESYSNQPQHF. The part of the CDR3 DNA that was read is TGTGCCAGCAGCCAAGAAAGCTATAGCAATCAGCCC.